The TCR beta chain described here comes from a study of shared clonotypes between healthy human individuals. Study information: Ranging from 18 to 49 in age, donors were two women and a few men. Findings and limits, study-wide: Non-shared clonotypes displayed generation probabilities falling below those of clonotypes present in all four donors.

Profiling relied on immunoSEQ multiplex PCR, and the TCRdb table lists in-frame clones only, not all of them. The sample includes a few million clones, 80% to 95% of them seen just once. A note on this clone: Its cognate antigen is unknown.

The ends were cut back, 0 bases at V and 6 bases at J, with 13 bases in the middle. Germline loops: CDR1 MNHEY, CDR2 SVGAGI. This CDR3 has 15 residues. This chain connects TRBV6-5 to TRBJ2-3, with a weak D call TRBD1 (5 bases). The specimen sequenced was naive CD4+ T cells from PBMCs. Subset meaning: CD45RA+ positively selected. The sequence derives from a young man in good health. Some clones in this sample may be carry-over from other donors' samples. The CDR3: CASSYSGPTRDTQYF. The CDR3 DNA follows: TGTGCCAGCAGTTACTCGGGGCCGACCAGGGATACGCAGTATTTT.